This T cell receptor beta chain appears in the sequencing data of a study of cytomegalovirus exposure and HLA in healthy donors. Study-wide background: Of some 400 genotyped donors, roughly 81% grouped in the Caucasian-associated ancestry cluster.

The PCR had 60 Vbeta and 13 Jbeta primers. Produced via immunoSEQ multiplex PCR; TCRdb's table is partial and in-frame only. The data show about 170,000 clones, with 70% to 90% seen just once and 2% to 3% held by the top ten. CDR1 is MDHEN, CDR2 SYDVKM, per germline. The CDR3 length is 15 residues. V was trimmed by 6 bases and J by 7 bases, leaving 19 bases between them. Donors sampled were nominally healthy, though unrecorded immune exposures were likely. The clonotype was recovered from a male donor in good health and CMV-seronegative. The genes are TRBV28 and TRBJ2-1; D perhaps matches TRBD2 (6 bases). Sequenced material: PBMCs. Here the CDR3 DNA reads TGTGCCAGCAGGACCCCGGGACTTTCGATAAATGAGCAGTTCTTC. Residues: CASRTPGLSINEQFF.